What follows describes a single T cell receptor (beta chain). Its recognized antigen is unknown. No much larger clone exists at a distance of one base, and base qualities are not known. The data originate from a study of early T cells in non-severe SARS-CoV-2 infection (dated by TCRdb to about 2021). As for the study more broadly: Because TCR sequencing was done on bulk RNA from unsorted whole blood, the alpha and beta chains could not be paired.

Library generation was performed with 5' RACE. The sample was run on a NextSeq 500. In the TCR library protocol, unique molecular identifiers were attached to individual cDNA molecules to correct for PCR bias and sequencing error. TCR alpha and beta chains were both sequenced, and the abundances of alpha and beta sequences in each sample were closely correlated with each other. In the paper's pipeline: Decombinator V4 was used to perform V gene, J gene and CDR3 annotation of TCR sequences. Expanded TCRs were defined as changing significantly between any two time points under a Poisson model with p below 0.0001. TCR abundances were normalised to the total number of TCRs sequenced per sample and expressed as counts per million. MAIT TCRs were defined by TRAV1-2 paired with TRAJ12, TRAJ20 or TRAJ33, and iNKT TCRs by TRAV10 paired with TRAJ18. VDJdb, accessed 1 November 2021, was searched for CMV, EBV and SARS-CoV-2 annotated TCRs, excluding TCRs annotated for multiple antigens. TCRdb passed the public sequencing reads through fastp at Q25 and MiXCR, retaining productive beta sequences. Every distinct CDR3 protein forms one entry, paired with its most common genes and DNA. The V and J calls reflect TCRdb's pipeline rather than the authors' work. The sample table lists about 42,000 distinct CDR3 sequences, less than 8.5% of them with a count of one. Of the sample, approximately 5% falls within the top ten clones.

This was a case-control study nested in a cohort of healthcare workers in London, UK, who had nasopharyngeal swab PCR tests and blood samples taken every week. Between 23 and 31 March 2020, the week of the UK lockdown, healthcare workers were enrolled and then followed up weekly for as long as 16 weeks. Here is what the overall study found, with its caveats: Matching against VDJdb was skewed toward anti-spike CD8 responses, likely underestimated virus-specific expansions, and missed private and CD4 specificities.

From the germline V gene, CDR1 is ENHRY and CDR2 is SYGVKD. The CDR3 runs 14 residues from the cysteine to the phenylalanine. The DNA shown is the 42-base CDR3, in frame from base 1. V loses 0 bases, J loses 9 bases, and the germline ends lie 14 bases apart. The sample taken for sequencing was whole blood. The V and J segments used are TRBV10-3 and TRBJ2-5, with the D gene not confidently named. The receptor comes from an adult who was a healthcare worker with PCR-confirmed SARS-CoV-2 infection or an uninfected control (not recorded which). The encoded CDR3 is CAISESATLPAQYF. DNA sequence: TGTGCCATCAGTGAGTCGGCAACCCTCCCAGCCCAGTACTTC.